This is a list of T cell receptor beta chains from one sample in a study of cytomegalovirus exposure and HLA in healthy donors. This table comes from immunoSEQ multiplex PCR, and its TCRdb copy is limited to in-frame clones, with some not included. In the table there are around 130,000 clones, about 86% of which are singletons. Material: PBMCs. These receptors came from a man between 18 and 29 years old in good health and CMV-seronegative. CDR3s include the opening cysteine and the closing phenylalanine or tryptophan. The D gene is left open where the match is weak. A clone size is listed for some rows: how often the clone was seen (once, few, many), or a class if it is expanded.

CDR3 protein,CDR3 DNA,D gene,V gene,clone size,J gene
CASSEASQVYEQYF,TGTGCCAGCAGTGAAGCATCGCAGGTCTACGAGCAGTACTTC,-,TRBV6-1,-,TRBJ2-7
CASSPDRANTGELFF,TGTGCCAGCAGCCCAGACAGAGCGAACACCGGGGAGCTGTTTTTT,-,TRBV5-5,-,TRBJ2-2
CASSLTDEQFF,TGTGCCAGCAGTTTAACTGATGAGCAGTTCTTC,-,TRBV28,-,TRBJ2-1
CASSQASGGVGNIQYF,TGCGCCAGCAGCCAAGCTAGCGGGGGGGTAGGAAACATTCAGTACTTC,TRBD2,TRBV4-3,-,TRBJ2-4
CASGQGPNQPQHF,TGTGCCAGCGGACAGGGACCCAATCAGCCCCAGCATTTT,TRBD1,TRBV5-6,-,TRBJ1-5
CASSLEGTETYEQYF,TGCGCCAGCAGCTTGGAAGGGACAGAGACCTACGAGCAGTACTTC,TRBD1,TRBV5-1,-,TRBJ2-7
CATGQGWTEAFF,TGTGCCACAGGACAGGGGTGGACTGAAGCTTTCTTT,TRBD1,TRBV28,few,TRBJ1-1
CASSLDGVGGYTF,TGTGCCAGCAGCTTAGACGGGGTGGGTGGCTACACCTTC,-,TRBV5-4,once,TRBJ1-2
CASSSTVRQPQHF,TGTGCCAGCAGCTCTACCGTGAGGCAGCCCCAGCATTTT,-,TRBV11-2,-,TRBJ1-5
CSVEEGTAEAFF,TGCAGCGTTGAAGAAGGGACTGCTGAAGCTTTCTTT,-,TRBV29-1,-,TRBJ1-1
CASSQQGRYGYTF,TGTGCCAGCAGTCAACAGGGGAGATATGGCTACACCTTC,TRBD1,TRBV28,-,TRBJ1-2
CASGEPGNTEAFF,TGTGCCAGCGGGGAGCCGGGGAACACTGAAGCTTTCTTT,-,TRBV7-3,few,TRBJ1-1
CASSSSGGGHTQYF,TGTGCCAGCAGCAGTAGCGGGGGCGGACATACGCAGTATTTT,TRBD2,TRBV9,-,TRBJ2-3
CASSVATVFSLDGYTF,TGTGCCAGCAGCGTAGCAACAGTATTTAGTTTGGATGGCTACACCTTC,-,TRBV9,-,TRBJ1-2
CASSERRGKNYGYTF,TGTGCCAGCAGTGAACGCAGGGGGAAGAACTATGGCTACACCTTC,TRBD1,TRBV25-1,-,TRBJ1-2
CASSGQLKEPQHF,TGTGCCAGCAGTGGACAGCTAAAGGAGCCCCAGCATTTT,-,TRBV2,few,TRBJ1-5
CASSPQGLKTYGYTF,TGTGCCAGCAGCCCACAGGGTCTTAAGACCTATGGCTACACCTTC,-,TRBV7-3,-,TRBJ1-2
CASTLERGTYNEQFF,TGTGCCAGCACCCTGGAGCGGGGGACTTACAATGAGCAGTTCTTC,TRBD2,TRBV28,-,TRBJ2-1
CASRTGWERVNTEAFF,TGTGCCAGCAGGACGGGGTGGGAGCGGGTGAACACTGAAGCTTTCTTT,-,TRBV2,once,TRBJ1-1
CSVLTGTGDGNTIYF,TGCAGCGTATTGACCGGGACAGGGGACGGAAACACCATATATTTT,TRBD1,TRBV29-1,few,TRBJ1-3
CASSLSPRYSYNSPLHF,TGTGCCAGCAGTTTATCGCCCAGGTACTCCTATAATTCACCCCTCCACTTT,-,TRBV27,-,TRBJ1-6
CSVEGGSNIQYF,TGCAGCGTTGAGGGGGGATCAAACATTCAGTACTTC,-,TRBV29-1,-,TRBJ2-4
CASHRSGQGRTETQYF,TGTGCCAGTCATAGATCCGGACAGGGGAGGACAGAGACCCAGTACTTC,TRBD1,TRBV19,-,TRBJ2-5
CASSLGGTEANYGYTF,TGTGCCAGCAGCTTGGGGGGGACTGAAGCTAACTATGGCTACACCTTC,-,TRBV5-4,once,TRBJ1-2
CASSQDFTGVPQPQHF,TGCGCCAGCAGCCAAGATTTCACAGGGGTACCTCAGCCCCAGCATTTT,TRBD1,TRBV4-3,-,TRBJ1-5
CAWNTGGAETQYF,TGTGCCTGGAACACAGGGGGCGCGGAGACCCAGTACTTC,TRBD1,TRBV30,few,TRBJ2-5
CASSRDRGLWPQHF,TGTGCTAGCAGCCGCGACAGGGGGCTTTGGCCCCAGCATTTT,TRBD1,TRBV7-7,-,TRBJ1-5
CSVEDPEIGRAYEQYF,TGCAGCGTTGAAGATCCTGAAATCGGCAGGGCCTACGAGCAGTACTTC,-,TRBV29-1,few,TRBJ2-7
CASSEGQGFVSPLHF,TGTGCCAGCAGTGAAGGGCAGGGTTTTGTTTCACCCCTCCACTTT,-,TRBV2,-,TRBJ1-6
CASSDRNSGEQYF,TGTGCCAGCAGTGACAGGAACAGTGGAGAGCAGTACTTC,-,TRBV6-4,-,TRBJ2-7
CAWRRGSKDTIYF,TGTGCCTGGAGGAGAGGTTCAAAGGACACCATATATTTT,-,TRBV30,-,TRBJ1-3
CASSFNPTGGTEAFF,TGCGCCAGCAGCTTTAATCCGACAGGGGGCACTGAAGCTTTCTTT,TRBD1,TRBV5-1,-,TRBJ1-1
CASSWTQGKTSSGANVLTF,TGTGCCAGTAGTTGGACACAGGGAAAAACTAGCTCTGGGGCCAACGTCCTGACTTTC,-,TRBV19,-,TRBJ2-6
CASSLSWNEQFF,TGTGCCAGCAGCCTTAGTTGGAATGAGCAGTTCTTC,-,TRBV7-9,-,TRBJ2-1
CASSPGGTDIQYF,TGTGCCAGCAGCCCGGGGGGTACCGACATTCAGTACTTC,TRBD2,TRBV7-9,-,TRBJ2-4
CASSFPGEAFF,TGTGCCAGCAGTTTCCCCGGTGAAGCTTTCTTT,-,TRBV2,few,TRBJ1-1
CASSPGREQYF,TGTGCCAGCTCACCGGGGCGCGAGCAGTACTTC,-,TRBV18,-,TRBJ2-7
CASINNGRGNQPQHF,TGTGCCAGCATAAATAACGGGAGGGGCAATCAGCCCCAGCATTTT,-,TRBV19,-,TRBJ1-5
CAWSSWGGKLMNTEAFF,TGTGCCTGGAGCTCGTGGGGCGGGAAATTGATGAACACTGAAGCTTTCTTT,-,TRBV30,-,TRBJ1-1
CASSQSHEQYF,TGTGCCAGCAGCCAATCCCACGAGCAGTACTTC,-,TRBV7-2,-,TRBJ2-7
CASSIVWYKRTGHDNTEAFF,TGTGCCAGTAGTATTGTCTGGTACAAACGAACAGGACATGACAACACTGAAGCTTTCTTT,-,TRBV19,-,TRBJ1-1
CASRALSNEQFF,TGTGCCAGCAGAGCTTTGAGCAATGAGCAGTTCTTC,-,TRBV6-1,-,TRBJ2-1
CASSEQEYYEQYF,TGCGCCAGCAGCGAACAGGAATATTACGAGCAGTACTTC,-,TRBV4-3,once,TRBJ2-7
CASSWGSLYEQYF,TGTGCCAGCAGTTGGGGCAGCCTCTACGAGCAGTACTTC,-,TRBV6-1,-,TRBJ2-7
CASSLVTEGNTIYF,TGTGCCAGCAGCTTAGTTACCGAGGGAAACACCATATATTTT,-,TRBV7-2,few,TRBJ1-3
CASSELAGGHEQFF,TGTGCCAGCAGTGAACTAGCGGGGGGGCATGAGCAGTTCTTC,TRBD2,TRBV6-1,-,TRBJ2-1
CASSLLRSLSYNEQFF,TGTGCCAGCAGCTTGCTTCGGAGTCTCTCCTACAATGAGCAGTTCTTC,-,TRBV5-6,-,TRBJ2-1
CAIRSPGGEKLFF,TGTGCCATCAGAAGCCCAGGAGGGGAAAAACTGTTTTTT,-,TRBV10-3,-,TRBJ1-4
CSVVTGLYEQYF,TGCAGCGTAGTGACAGGCCTCTACGAGCAGTACTTC,-,TRBV29-1,-,TRBJ2-7
CASSLGTESDGYTF,TGTGCCAGCAGCTTGGGAACGGAGTCTGATGGCTACACCTTC,-,TRBV5-8,few,TRBJ1-2
CASSLPGNYGYTF,TGTGCCAGCAGCTTGCCAGGGAACTATGGCTACACCTTC,-,TRBV5-4,-,TRBJ1-2
CASSPTGQVNTEAFF,TGTGCCAGCTCACCCACAGGACAGGTGAACACTGAAGCTTTCTTT,TRBD1,TRBV18,-,TRBJ1-1
CASSPVVEGAGYTF,TGTGCCAGCAGCCCTGTTGTCGAGGGGGCTGGCTACACCTTC,TRBD1,TRBV7-6,-,TRBJ1-2
CASSLGSVKEKLFF,TGTGCCAGCAGCTTAGGGAGCGTTAAGGAAAAACTGTTTTTT,-,TRBV7-2,-,TRBJ1-4